The 18 T cell receptor beta chains listed next were all sequenced from one sample in a study of blood T cell repertoires in COVID-19. This table comes from immunoSEQ multiplex PCR, and its TCRdb copy is limited to in-frame clones, with some not included. The data contain fewer than 200,000 clones, approximately 91% of them singletons. Sequencing input: peripheral blood. The receptors shown here come from a man between 18 and 35 years old with COVID-19, enrolled during active disease.

In DNA, the CDR3 is TGTGCCAGCAGCGCCGGGAGGTCTAATGAGCAGTTCTTC. Residues: CASSAGRSNEQFF. The rearrangement links TRBV9 to TRBJ2-1; 7 bases are a match to TRBD2. The CDR3 runs 13 residues. J was trimmed by 7 bases and V by 3 bases; bases with no gene match: 4. Germline V gives CDR1 SGDLS, CDR2 YYNGEE.

This chain joins TRBV7-2 and TRBJ1-1; 7 positions match TRBD1. CDR1 and CDR2 (germline): SGHTA, FQGNSA. The CDR3 runs 14 residues. With V trimmed by 5 bases and J by 8 bases, 11 bases remained unmatched. CDR3 bases: TGTGCCAGCAGCCCCCACTCCGGGACAGTCGAAGCTTTCTTT. This encodes CASSPHSGTVEAFF.

The chain recombines TRBV9 with TRBJ1-6, with TRBD1 matching 8 bases. V dropped 3 bases and J dropped 10; count of bases not matched to a gene: 9. CDR1 SGDLS and CDR2 YYNGEE come from the germline V gene. CDR3 size: 15 residues. CDR3 amino acids: CASSGTAGGRSPLHF. CDR3 sequence (DNA): TGTGCCAGCAGCGGTACAGCAGGGGGCAGATCACCCCTCCACTTT.

The J gene is TRBJ2-5, the V gene TRBV5-4; 7 bases fit TRBD2. The J segment lost 2 bases and the V segment lost 9 bases, leaving 7 bases of the junction unmatched. Germline CDR1 and CDR2: SGHNT and YYREEE (reference sequence). This CDR3 contains 13 residues. The CDR3 here is CATERDQQETQYF. DNA of the CDR3: TGTGCCACAGAGCGGGACCAACAAGAGACCCAGTACTTC. Using reference TRBV5-4 and TRBJ2-5 for the parts outside the CDR3, the full variable domain is ETGVTQSPTHLIKTRGQQVTLRCSSQSGHNTVSWYQQALGQGPQFIFQYYREEENGRGNFPPRFSGLQFPNYSSELNVNALELDDSALYLCATERDQQETQYFGPGTRLLVL.

This chain joins TRBV7-8 and TRBJ2-7, with 8 bases matching TRBD1. Germline V gene sequence: CDR1 SGHVS, CDR2 FQNEAQ. Unmatched junction bases numbered 6, after V lost 6 bases and J lost 2 bases. The CDR3 is made up of 14 amino acids. The DNA for the CDR3 is TGTGCCAGCAGTAAGACAGGGGAAGCCTACGAGCAGTACTTC. It yields the protein CASSKTGEAYEQYF. The variable domain in full, completed from reference TRBV7-8 and TRBJ2-7, reads GAGVSQSPRYKVAKRGQDVALRCDPISGHVSLFWYQQALGQGPEFLTYFQNEAQLDKSGLPSDRFFAERPEGSVSTLKIQRTQQEDSAVYLCASSKTGEAYEQYFGPGTRLTVT.

V is TRBV2 and J is TRBJ2-7; 9 bases are a match to TRBD1. The V and J ends lost 1 base and 5 bases, in that order; junction bases with no gene match: 6. The germline V gene has CDR1 SNHLY and CDR2 FYNNEI. The CDR3 consists of 15 residues. In DNA, the CDR3 is TGTGCCAGCAGTGAAGGCGGGACAGGGCCCCACGAGCAGTACTTC. Translation gives CASSEGGTGPHEQYF. The variable domain in full, with the rest retrieved from reference TRBV2 and TRBJ2-7, is EPEVTQTPSHQVTQMGQEVILRCVPISNHLYFYWYRQILGQKVEFLVSFYNNEISEKSEIFDDQFSVERPDGSNFTLKIRSTKLEDSAMYFCASSEGGTGPHEQYFGPGTRLTVT.

The chain is built from TRBV6-6 and TRBJ2-2, with 7 bases aligning to TRBD1. The CDR3 loop spans 12 amino acids. Germline trimming cut 10 bases from V and 6 bases from J; bases unmatched to any gene: 5. Germline V gene lookup returns CDR1 MNHNY and CDR2 SVGAGI (reference sequence). The CDR3 is CAIKTGPGELFF. The CDR3 region has the DNA TGTGCCATCAAGACAGGGCCCGGGGAGCTGTTTTTT.

This chain links TRBV5-5 with TRBJ2-4, with D possibly TRBD1 on 5 matching bases. The germline V gene has CDR1 SGHKS and CDR2 YYEKEE (reference sequence). This CDR3 has 14 amino acids. V lost 1 base, J lost 1 base, and 6 bases lay in between. The CDR3 loop is CASSLSGAKNIQYF. DNA for the CDR3: TGTGCCAGCAGCTTGTCAGGGGCCAAAAACATTCAGTACTTC.

The V gene is TRBV11-2, the J gene TRBJ2-7, with TRBD1 as a possible D gene (5 bases). V lost 1 base to trimming and J lost 1 base, with 11 bases between them. The CDR3 runs to 15 residues. Germline V CDR1 and CDR2: SGHAT, FQNNGV. CDR3 in DNA: TGTGCCAGCAGCTTAGTCAGGGCGCCGTCCTACGAGCAGTACTTC. Protein sequence: CASSLVRAPSYEQYF.

This sequence joins TRBV5-6 and TRBJ1-2; D call uncertain. CDR1 SGHDT and CDR2 YYEEEE come from the germline V gene. The CDR3 length is 12 residues. The ends were cut back, 5 bases at V and 1 base at J, with 6 bases in the middle. CDR3 in amino acids: CASSSINYGYTF. CDR3 nucleotides: TGTGCCAGCAGTTCAATTAACTATGGCTACACCTTC.

The chain joins TRBV7-2 to TRBJ2-1; 7 bases match TRBD2. CDR3 length: 15 amino acids. The V gene end was trimmed by 4 bases and the J gene end by 4 bases; junction bases not matched to a gene: 7. CDR1 is SGHTA, CDR2 FQGNSA, per germline. The CDR3 region is CASSWWGRAYNEQFF. DNA for the CDR3: TGTGCCAGCAGCTGGTGGGGGAGGGCTTACAATGAGCAGTTCTTC.

J is TRBJ2-1 and V is TRBV19, with 8 bases aligning to TRBD1. CDR3 size: 14 residues. Germline CDR1 LNHDA, CDR2 SQIVND (reference sequence). Unmatched junction bases numbered 9, after V lost 7 bases and J lost 7 bases. The CDR3 sequence is CASKGRGPANEQFF. Here the CDR3 DNA reads TGTGCCAGTAAGGGCAGGGGGCCTGCGAATGAGCAGTTCTTC.

The chain is built from TRBV24-1 and TRBJ2-1, with D unresolved. CDR1 and CDR2 from the germline V gene are KGHDR and SFDVKD. V was pared by 4 bases and J by 9 bases, with 15 bases between. This CDR3 comprises 14 residues. CDR3 in DNA: TGTGCCACCAGTGACCTACTCACCCCTGCTGAGCAGTTCTTC. It translates to CATSDLLTPAEQFF.

The chain couples TRBV6-5 to TRBJ1-2; 9 bases align to TRBD1. The ends lost 8 bases at V and 8 bases at J; junction bases unmatched: 12. The CDR3 runs to 14 residues. CDR1 and CDR2 from the germline V gene are MNHEY and SVGAGI. This CDR3 is CASGRQGGPLGYTF. The DNA for the CDR3 is TGTGCCAGCGGGCGACAGGGGGGTCCCCTAGGCTACACCTTC.

V usage is TRBV5-5 and J usage is TRBJ2-2; weak D call: TRBD1 (7 bases). Trimming removed 1 base from V and 5 bases from J, with 12 bases in between. The CDR3 is 15 residues long. Germline-derived CDR1 and CDR2 are SGHKS and YYEKEE (reference sequence). The DNA of the CDR3 is TGTGCCAGCAGCTTGAACGCAGGGGGGACCGGGGAGCTGTTTTTT. Protein product: CASSLNAGGTGELFF.

The V gene is TRBV7-2, the J gene TRBJ2-6; the D gene is possibly TRBD1 (6 bases). The germline V and J ends were trimmed by 1 base and 0 bases, with 7 bases remaining between them. The length of the CDR3 is 16 residues. Germline V gene data show CDR1 as SGHTA and CDR2 as FQGNSA. In nucleotides, the CDR3 is TGTGCCAGCAGCTTAGTAGGGGGCTCTGGGGCCAACGTCCTGACTTTC. Its translation: CASSLVGGSGANVLTF.

J is TRBJ1-2 and V is TRBV9; TRBD1 agrees at 7 bases. The V segment lost 3 bases and the J segment 5 bases; nucleotides outside the gene matches: 1. The germline V gene encodes CDR1 SGDLS and CDR2 YYNGEE. CDR3 length equals 12 residues. CDR3 residues: CASSAQGYGYTF. The CDR3 region has the DNA TGTGCCAGCAGCGCACAGGGGTATGGCTACACCTTC.

The genes are TRBV9 and TRBJ2-7; TRBD1 aligns across 10 bases. Losses at the gene ends were 0 bases for V and 4 bases for J; bases not matched to a gene: 4. CDR3 length: 15 amino acids. Per germline, CDR1 SGDLS and CDR2 YYNGEE. Written as DNA, the CDR3 is TGTGCCAGCAGCGTAGAGATGGGACAGGGGTACGAGCAGTACTTC. This translates into CASSVEMGQGYEQYF.